Below, one TCR beta chain is given with its context. Its antigen is still unknown. Base quality data are lacking; no much larger clone is found one base away. Based on the germline V gene, the CDR1 and CDR2 sequences are KGHSH and LQKENI. Taken from cysteine to phenylalanine, the CDR3 has 13 residues. The entry retains the CDR3 DNA only, 39 bases that are in frame from base 1. A distance of 9 bases separates the germline ends of V and J, which lose 6 bases and 1 base respectively. The trial excluded patients who had a history of autoimmune disease or who were on systemic immunosuppression. Peripheral blood for TCR sequencing was collected from all dose cohorts at baseline, on cycle 4 day 1, and on cycle 7 day 1. The samples were drawn from a first-in-human, open-label, multicenter phase I dose-escalation trial of ivuxolimab. Adults with locally advanced or metastatic melanoma, renal cell, hepatocellular, or head and neck squamous cell carcinoma were enrolled in the trial. Before TCR sequencing, CD4+ and CD8+ T cells were separately sorted from peripheral blood.

The sample comes from a study of OX40 agonist ivuxolimab in advanced cancers. With regard to the full study: The costimulatory receptor OX40 (CD134) was targeted by ivuxolimab, a fully human IgG2 agonistic monoclonal antibody. Intravenous ivuxolimab was administered to patients every 2 weeks at six dose levels: 0.01, 0.1, 0.3, 1.5, 3 and 10 mg/kg. Of the 50 or so patients in dose escalation, 19 had hepatocellular carcinoma, roughly 15 had melanoma, 9 had renal cell carcinoma and 9 had head and neck cancer. The dose-escalation cohort was about 83% male with a mean age of about 54 years, ranging from about 23 to 85. Prior anti-PD-1, anti-PD-L1 or anti-CTLA-4 therapy was permitted, and about two fifths of dose-escalation patients had received checkpoint inhibitors. Three dose-escalation patients achieved partial responses, one with hepatocellular carcinoma and two with cutaneous melanoma. Peripheral TCRbeta sequencing aimed to test whether ivuxolimab altered TCR sequence diversity and caused clonal T-cell expansion. The paper covers the monotherapy dose-escalation part of the phase I ivuxolimab trial, which included N ≈ 50 patients. What the authors observed across the whole study: Partial responders in the 0.1-3.0 mg/kg groups had among the lowest normalized peripheral clonal expansion, especially among CD8+ T cells. At doses of 0.1 to 3.0 mg/kg, clonal expansion of both CD4+ and CD8+ blood T cells was observed from baseline to week 6. After ivuxolimab, expanded clones were on average more numerous among CD8+ T cells than among CD4+ T cells. Which antigens the clonally expanded peripheral T cells were specific for was not determined. Low levels of normalized T-cell clonal expansion were also seen in some patients who did not respond.

For sequencing of the TCRbeta CDR3 region, genomic DNA was extracted from the sorted cells. The immunoSEQ Assay was used for sequencing of TCRbeta CDR3 regions. TCRdb retrieved this table from immuneACCESS and kept in-frame rearrangements only. Not all clones are present; in checked studies, unresolved V genes account for under half, and no reason is known for the remainder. The sample contains over 55,000 clones, about 90% of them found a single time. Together, the top ten hold 1.5% to 2% of the sample. The V gene is TRBV18 and the J gene is TRBJ1-1, with TRBD1 as a weak D call on 5 bases. The source is an adult with an advanced solid tumor such as melanoma, head and neck, liver or kidney cancer. The source material was CD4+ or CD8+ T cells sorted from blood, sampled in a trial of the OX40 agonist ivuxolimab. In nucleotide form, the sequence is TGTGCCAGCTCCCAAGACAGGAACACTGAAGCTTTCTTT. Translation gives CASSQDRNTEAFF.